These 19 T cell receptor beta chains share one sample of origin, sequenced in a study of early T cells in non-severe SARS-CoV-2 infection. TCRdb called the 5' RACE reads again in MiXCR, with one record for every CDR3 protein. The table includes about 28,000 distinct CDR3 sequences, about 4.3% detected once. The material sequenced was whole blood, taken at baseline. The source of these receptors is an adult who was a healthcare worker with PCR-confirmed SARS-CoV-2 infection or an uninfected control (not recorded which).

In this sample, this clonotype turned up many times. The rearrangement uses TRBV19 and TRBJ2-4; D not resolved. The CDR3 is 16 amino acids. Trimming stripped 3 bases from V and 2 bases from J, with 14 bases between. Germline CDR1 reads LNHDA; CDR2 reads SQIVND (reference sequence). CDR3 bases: TGTGCCAGTAGTATTAGTATCAGCTTTCCCAAAAACATTCAGTACTTC. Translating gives CASSISISFPKNIQYF.

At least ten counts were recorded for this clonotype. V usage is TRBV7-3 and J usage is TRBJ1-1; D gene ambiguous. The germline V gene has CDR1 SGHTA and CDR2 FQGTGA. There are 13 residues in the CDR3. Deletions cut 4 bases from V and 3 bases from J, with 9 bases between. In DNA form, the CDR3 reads TGTGCCAGCAGCTCTGCGAGGCACACTGAAGCTTTCTTT. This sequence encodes CASSSARHTEAFF.

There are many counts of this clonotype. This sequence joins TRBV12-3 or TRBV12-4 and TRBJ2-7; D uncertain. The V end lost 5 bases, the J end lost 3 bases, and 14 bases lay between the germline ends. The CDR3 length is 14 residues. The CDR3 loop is CASSLGPMDYEQYF. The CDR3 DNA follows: TGTGCCAGCAGTCTGGGCCCGATGGACTACGAGCAGTACTTC.

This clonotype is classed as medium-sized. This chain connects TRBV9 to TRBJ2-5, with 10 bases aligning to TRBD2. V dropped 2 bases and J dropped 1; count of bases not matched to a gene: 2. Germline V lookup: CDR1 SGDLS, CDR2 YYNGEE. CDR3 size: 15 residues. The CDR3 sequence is CASSVGTSVQETQYF. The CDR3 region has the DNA TGTGCCAGCAGCGTGGGGACTAGCGTCCAAGAGACCCAGTACTTC.

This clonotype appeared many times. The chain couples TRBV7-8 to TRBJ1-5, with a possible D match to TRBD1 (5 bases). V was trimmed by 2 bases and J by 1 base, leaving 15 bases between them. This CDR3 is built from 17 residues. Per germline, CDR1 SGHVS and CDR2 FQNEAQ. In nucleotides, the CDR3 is TGTGCCAGCAGCTTAACAGGAGAAGGATCAAGCAATCAGCCCCAGCATTTT. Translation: CASSLTGEGSSNQPQHF.

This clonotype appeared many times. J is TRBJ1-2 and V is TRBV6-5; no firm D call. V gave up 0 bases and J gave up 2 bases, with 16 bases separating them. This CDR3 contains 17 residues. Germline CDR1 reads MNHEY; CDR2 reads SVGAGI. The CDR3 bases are TGTGCCAGCAGTTACTCGAAAACCCGGGGAATCAACTATGGCTACACCTTC. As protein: CASSYSKTRGINYGYTF.

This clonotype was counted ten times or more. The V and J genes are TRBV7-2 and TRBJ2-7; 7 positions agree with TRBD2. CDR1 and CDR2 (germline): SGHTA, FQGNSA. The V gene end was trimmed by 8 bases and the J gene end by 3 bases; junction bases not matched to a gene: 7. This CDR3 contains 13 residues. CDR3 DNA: TGTGCCAGCGGACTGAAGCGGGACTACGAGCAGTACTTC. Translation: CASGLKRDYEQYF.

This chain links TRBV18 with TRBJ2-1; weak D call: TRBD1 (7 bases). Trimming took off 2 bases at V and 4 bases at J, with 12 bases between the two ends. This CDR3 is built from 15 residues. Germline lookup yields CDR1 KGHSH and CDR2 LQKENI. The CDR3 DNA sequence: TGTGCCAGCTCACCAGACAGGGCGGGGTACAATGAGCAGTTCTTC. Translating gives CASSPDRAGYNEQFF. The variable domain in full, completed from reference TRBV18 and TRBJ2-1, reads NAGVMQNPRHLVRRRGQEARLRCSPMKGHSHVYWYRQLPEEGLKFMVYLQKENIIDESGMPKERFSAEFPKEGPSILRIQQVVRGDSAAYFCASSPDRAGYNEQFFGPGTRLTVL.

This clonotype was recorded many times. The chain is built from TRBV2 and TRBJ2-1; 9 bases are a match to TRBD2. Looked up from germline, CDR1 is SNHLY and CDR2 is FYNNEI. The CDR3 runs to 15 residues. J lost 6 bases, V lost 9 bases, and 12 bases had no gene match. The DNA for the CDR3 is TGTGCCAGTACACCTAGCGGGGTACGGCGCAATGAGCAGTTCTTC. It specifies CASTPSGVRRNEQFF.

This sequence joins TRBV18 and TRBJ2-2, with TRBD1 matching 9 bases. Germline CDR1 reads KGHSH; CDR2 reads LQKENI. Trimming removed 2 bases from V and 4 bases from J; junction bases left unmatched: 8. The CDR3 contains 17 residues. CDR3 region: CASSPTGTGIITGELFF. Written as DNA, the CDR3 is TGTGCCAGCTCACCAACCGGGACAGGGATTATCACCGGGGAGCTGTTTTTT.

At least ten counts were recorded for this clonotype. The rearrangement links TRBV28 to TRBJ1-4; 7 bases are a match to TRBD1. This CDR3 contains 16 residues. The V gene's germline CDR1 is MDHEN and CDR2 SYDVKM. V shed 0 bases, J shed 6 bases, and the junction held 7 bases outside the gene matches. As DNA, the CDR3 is TGTGCCAGCAGTTTATGGTCAGGGGGGTCCCATGAAAAACTGTTTTTT. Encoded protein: CASSLWSGGSHEKLFF. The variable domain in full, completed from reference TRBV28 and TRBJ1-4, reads DVKVTQSSRYLVKRTGEKVFLECVQDMDHENMFWYRQDPGLGLRLIYFSYDVKMKEKGDIPEGYSVSREKKERFSLILESASTNQTSMYLCASSLWSGGSHEKLFFGSGTQLSVL.

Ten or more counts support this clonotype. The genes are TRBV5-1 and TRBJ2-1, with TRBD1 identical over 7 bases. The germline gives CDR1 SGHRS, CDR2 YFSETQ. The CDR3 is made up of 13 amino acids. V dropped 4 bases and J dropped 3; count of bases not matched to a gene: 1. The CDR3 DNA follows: TGCGCCAGCAGCAGGGACAGCTACAATGAGCAGTTCTTC. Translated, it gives CASSRDSYNEQFF.

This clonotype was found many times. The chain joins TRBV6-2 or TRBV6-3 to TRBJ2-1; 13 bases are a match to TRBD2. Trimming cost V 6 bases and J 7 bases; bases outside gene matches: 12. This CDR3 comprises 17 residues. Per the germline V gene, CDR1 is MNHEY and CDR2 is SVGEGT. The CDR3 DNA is TGTGCCAGCAGCCCCGAGAAACTAGCGGGAGGGGGGAATGAGCAGTTCTTC. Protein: CASSPEKLAGGGNEQFF.

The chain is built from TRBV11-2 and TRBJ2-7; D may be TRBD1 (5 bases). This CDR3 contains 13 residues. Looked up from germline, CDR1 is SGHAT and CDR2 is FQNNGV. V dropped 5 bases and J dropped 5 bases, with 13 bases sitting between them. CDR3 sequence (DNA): TGTGCCAGCAGCCCCTACCTCAGGGACGAGCAGTACTTC. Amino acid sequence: CASSPYLRDEQYF.

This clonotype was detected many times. The CDR3 coding sequence is TGTGCCAGCAGTTACAGGGCTGAAGCTTTCTTT. It encodes CASSYRAEAFF. The chain links TRBV12-3 or TRBV12-4 to TRBJ1-1; TRBD1 is a possible D gene (6 bases). V shed 4 bases and J shed 6 bases, with 6 bases lying between them. This CDR3 contains 11 residues.

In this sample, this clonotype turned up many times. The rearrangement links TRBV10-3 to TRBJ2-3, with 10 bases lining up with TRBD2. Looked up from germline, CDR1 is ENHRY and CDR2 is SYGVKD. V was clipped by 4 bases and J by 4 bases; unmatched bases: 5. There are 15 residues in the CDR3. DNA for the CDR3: TGTGCCATCAGTGCAACTAGCGGGGATTCAGATACGCAGTATTTT. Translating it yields CAISATSGDSDTQYF.

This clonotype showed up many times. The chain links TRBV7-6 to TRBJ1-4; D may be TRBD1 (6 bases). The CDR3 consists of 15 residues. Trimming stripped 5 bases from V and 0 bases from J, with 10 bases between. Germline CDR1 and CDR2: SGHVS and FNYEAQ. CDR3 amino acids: CASSQGTSTNEKLFF. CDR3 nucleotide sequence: TGTGCCAGCAGCCAGGGGACTTCAACTAATGAAAAACTGTTTTTT.

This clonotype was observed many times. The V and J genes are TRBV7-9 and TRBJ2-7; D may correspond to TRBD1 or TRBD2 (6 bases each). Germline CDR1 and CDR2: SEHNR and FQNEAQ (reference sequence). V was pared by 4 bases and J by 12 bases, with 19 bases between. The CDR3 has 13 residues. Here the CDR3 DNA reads TGTGCCAGCAGCTCGATCGAGGGGGGCCCTGGGTACTTC. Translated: CASSSIEGGPGYF. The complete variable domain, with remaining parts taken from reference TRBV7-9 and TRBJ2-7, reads DTGVSQNPRHKITKRGQNVTFRCDPISEHNRLYWYRQTLGQGPEFLTYFQNEAQLEKSRLLSDRFSAERPKGSFSTLEIQRTEQGDSAMYLCASSSIEGGPGYFGPGTRLTVT.

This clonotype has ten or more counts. The CDR3 nucleotides are TGTGCCAGTCGTCTCTCTAGCGGACGCTACGAGCAGTACTTC. This codes for CASRLSSGRYEQYF. The chain links TRBV6-1 to TRBJ2-7; 7 positions agree with TRBD2. CDR1 MNHNS and CDR2 SASEGT come from the germline V gene. The junction had 11 bases not matched to a gene; V was cut back by 9 bases and J by 3 bases. The CDR3 is 14 residues long.